This T cell receptor (beta chain) was captured in a study of blood T cell repertoires in COVID-19. About the research overall: T cells, B-cell-depleted T cells, or PBMCs provided the cDNA or gDNA that served as material.

A few counts support this clone. Using immunoSEQ multiplex PCR, the repertoire was profiled, and TCRdb retains in-frame clones only, with some absent. The sample has 90,000 to 100,000 clones, around 85% seen once. The V gene lost 10 bases and the J gene lost 4 bases, with 13 bases spanning the gap. Per the germline V gene, CDR1 is MRHNA and CDR2 is SNTAGT. The CDR3 sequence is 13 residues long. Material: peripheral blood. The sequence came from a human donor in a cohort sampled during active COVID-19. The chain couples TRBV6-4 to TRBJ2-2, with TRBD2 as a possible D gene (6 bases). CDR3 nucleotide sequence: TGTGCCACCGGGGAGGTAGCCACCGGGGAGCTGTTTTTT. Its protein is CATGEVATGELFF.